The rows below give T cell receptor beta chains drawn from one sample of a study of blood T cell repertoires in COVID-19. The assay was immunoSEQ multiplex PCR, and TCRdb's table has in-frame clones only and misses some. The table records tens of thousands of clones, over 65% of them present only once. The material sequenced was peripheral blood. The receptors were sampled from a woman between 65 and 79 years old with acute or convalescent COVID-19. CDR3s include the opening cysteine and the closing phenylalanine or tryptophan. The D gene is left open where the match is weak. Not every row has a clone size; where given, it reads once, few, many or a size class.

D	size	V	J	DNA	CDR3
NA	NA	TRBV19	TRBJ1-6	TGTGCCAGTACCGACAGTGGAGCCCTCCACTTT	CASTDSGALHF
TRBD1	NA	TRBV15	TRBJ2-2	TGTGCCATCAGTTTGGACAGGGCTAACACCGGGGAGCTGTTTTTT	CAISLDRANTGELFF
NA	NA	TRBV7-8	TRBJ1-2	TGTGCCAGCAGCTTGACAGCCGACTATGGCTACACCTTC	CASSLTADYGYTF
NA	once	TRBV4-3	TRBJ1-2	TGCGCCAGCAGCCAAGTTAAGAGGGAAGGCTACACCTTC	CASSQVKREGYTF
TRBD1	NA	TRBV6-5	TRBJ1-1	TGTGCCAGCAACGGACAGGTTTTGGCTGAAGCTTTCTTT	CASNGQVLAEAFF
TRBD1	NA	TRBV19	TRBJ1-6	TGTGCCAGTAGTATAACAGGGGCGGAATCACCCCTCCACTTT	CASSITGAESPLHF
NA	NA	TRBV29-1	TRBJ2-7	TGCAGCGTTATAGATGCCTACGAGCAGTACTTC	CSVIDAYEQYF
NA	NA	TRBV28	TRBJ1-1	TGTGCCAGCAGCTTACAGGGCCCTGAAGCTTTCTTT	CASSLQGPEAFF
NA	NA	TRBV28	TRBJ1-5	TGTGCCAGCACCACGGGAAATCAGCCCCAGCATTTT	CASTTGNQPQHF
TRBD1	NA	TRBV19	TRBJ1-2	TGTGCCAGTAGTATGGAACAGGGGGCTGGGTATGGCTACACCTTC	CASSMEQGAGYGYTF
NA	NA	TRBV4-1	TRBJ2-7	TGCGCCAGCAGCCAAGAGGGGGGGTGGGCAGGGGGCCAATACTTC	CASSQEGGWAGGQYF
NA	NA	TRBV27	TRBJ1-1	TGTGCCACCCGGACAGCGAACACTGAAGCTTTCTTT	CATRTANTEAFF
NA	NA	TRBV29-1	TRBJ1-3	TGCAGCGTTGGTCAGGACTCTGGAAACACCATATATTTT	CSVGQDSGNTIYF
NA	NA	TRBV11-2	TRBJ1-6	TGTGCCAGCAGCTTAGATCGGGGAAGTTCACCCCTCCACTTT	CASSLDRGSSPLHF
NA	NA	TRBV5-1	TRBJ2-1	TGCGCCAGCAGCTCTAACCCACGCGGGTATGAGCAGTTCTTC	CASSSNPRGYEQFF
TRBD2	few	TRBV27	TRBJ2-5	TGTGCCAGCAGTTTGCGAGTAGCGGGGGGGCCAAGACAAGAGACCCAGTACTTC	CASSLRVAGGPRQETQYF
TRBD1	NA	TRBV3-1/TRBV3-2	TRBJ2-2	TGTGCCAGCAGCCCTACAGGGGTGGCCGGGGAGCTGTTTTTT	CASSPTGVAGELFF
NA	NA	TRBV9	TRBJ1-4	TGTGCCAGCAGCGTAGAGGTCGGGGGTGAAAAACTGTTTTTT	CASSVEVGGEKLFF
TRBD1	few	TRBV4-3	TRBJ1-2	TGCGCCAGCAGCCAAGAGGCAGGGGGCCTTGGCTACACCTTC	CASSQEAGGLGYTF
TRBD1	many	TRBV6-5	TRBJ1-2	TGTGCCAGCAGTTACATTAGGACAGGGGGCGGCTATGGCTACACCTTC	CASSYIRTGGGYGYTF
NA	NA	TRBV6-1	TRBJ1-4	TGTGCCAGCAGTGAATCTGAGGCCAACCACCTCAAACTGTTTTTT	CASSESEANHLKLFF
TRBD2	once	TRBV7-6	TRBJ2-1	TGTGCCAGCAGCCCATGGACTAGCGGGAGGGCCGGTGAGCAGTTCTTC	CASSPWTSGRAGEQFF
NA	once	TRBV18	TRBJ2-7	TGTGCCAGCTCACTAAAATACGAGCAGTACTTC	CASSLKYEQYF
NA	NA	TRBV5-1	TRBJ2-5	TGCGCCAGCAGGACGGGGGACCAAGAGACCCAGTACTTC	CASRTGDQETQYF
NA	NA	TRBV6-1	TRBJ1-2	TGTGCCAGCAGTGAAACGGGTCGGGGGGGGTATGGCTACACCTTC	CASSETGRGGYGYTF
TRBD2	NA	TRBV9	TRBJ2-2	TGTGCCAGCACCCCGGGACTAGCGGGGGCGAACACCGGGGAGCTGTTTTTT	CASTPGLAGANTGELFF
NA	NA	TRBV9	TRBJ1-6	TGTGCCAGCAGCGTTCGGGAGCAGACTATTAATTCACCCCTCCACTTT	CASSVREQTINSPLHF
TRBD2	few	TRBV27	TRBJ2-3	TGTGCCAGCAGTTCTTTATCGCGCGGCGGGGGGAGCACAGATACGCAGTATTTT	CASSSLSRGGGSTDTQYF
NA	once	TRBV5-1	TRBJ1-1	TGCGCCAGCAGCCGGTCGGAGGGGAGGAACACTGAAGCTTTCTTT	CASSRSEGRNTEAFF
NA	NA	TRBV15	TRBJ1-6	TGTGCCACCAGCAGAGAGGCAGGGGATTCACCCCTCCACTTT	CATSREAGDSPLHF
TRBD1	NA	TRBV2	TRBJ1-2	TGTGCCAGCAGTGTTCGACAGGGAGCGGATGGCTACACCTTC	CASSVRQGADGYTF
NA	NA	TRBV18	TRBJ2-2	TGTGCCAGCTCACCACCATCGGACACCGGGGAGCTGTTTTTT	CASSPPSDTGELFF
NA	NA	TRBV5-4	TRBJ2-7	TGTGCCAGCACCGCGGCGGGGGCTTTCTACGAGCAGTACTTC	CASTAAGAFYEQYF
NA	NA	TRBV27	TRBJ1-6	TGTGCCAGCAGTTTCGGACTTAATAATTCACCCCTCCACTTT	CASSFGLNNSPLHF
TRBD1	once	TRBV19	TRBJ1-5	TGTGCCAGTTGTCTAGACAGGGGTCAGCCCCAGCATTTT	CASCLDRGQPQHF
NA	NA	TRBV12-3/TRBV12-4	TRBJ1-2	TGTGCCAGCAGTTTAGACGGGTTATATGGCTACACCTTC	CASSLDGLYGYTF
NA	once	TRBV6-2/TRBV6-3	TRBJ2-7	TGTGCCAGCAGTTCCTATAGGGGGACGACCTACGAGCAGTACTTC	CASSSYRGTTYEQYF
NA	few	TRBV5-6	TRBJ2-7	TGTGCCAGCAGCTTGGTCACAGGGTCAAGCTCCTACGAGCAGTACTTC	CASSLVTGSSSYEQYF
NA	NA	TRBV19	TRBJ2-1	TGTGCCAGTAGTTATGGGCAAAGCCCCTACAATGAGCAGTTCTTC	CASSYGQSPYNEQFF
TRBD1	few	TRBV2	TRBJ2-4	TGTGCCAGCAGTACAGGGGGCAGCAAAAACATTCAGTACTTC	CASSTGGSKNIQYF
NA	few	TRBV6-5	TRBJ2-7	TGTGCCAGCAGTTACTTGGGCCGAGTACTGGAGCAGTACTTC	CASSYLGRVLEQYF
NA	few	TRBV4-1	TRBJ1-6	TGCGCCAGCAGCCAAGGGCCGGGAGACAGTGATTCACCCCTCCACTTT	CASSQGPGDSDSPLHF
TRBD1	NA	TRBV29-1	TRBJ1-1	TGCAGCGTTGAGCCGGGACAGGGTTACACTGAAGCTTTCTTT	CSVEPGQGYTEAFF
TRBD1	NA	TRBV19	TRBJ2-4	TGTGCCAGTAGTATAGGACAGGGCATCAAAAACATTCAGTACTTC	CASSIGQGIKNIQYF
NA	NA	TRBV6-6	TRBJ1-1	TGTGCCAGCCTGGGGAGGAACACTGAAGCTTTCTTT	CASLGRNTEAFF
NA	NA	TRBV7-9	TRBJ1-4	TGTGCCAGCAGCTTACAAGAAAAACTGTTTTTT	CASSLQEKLFF
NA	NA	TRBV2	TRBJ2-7	TGTGCCAGCACTCCGTATCTGTCCTACGAGCAGTACTTC	CASTPYLSYEQYF
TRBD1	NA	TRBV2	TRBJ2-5	TGTGCCAGCAAACCGAGGACAGGGGGCGCGGAGACCCAGTACTTC	CASKPRTGGAETQYF
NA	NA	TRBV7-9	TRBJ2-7	TGTGCCAGCAGCCCCCCTCAGGGTGCAGGGGTCCCCTACGAGCAGTACTTC	CASSPPQGAGVPYEQYF
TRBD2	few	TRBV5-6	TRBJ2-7	TGTGCCAGCGGGCGATTAGCGGGAGTTGAGCAGTACTTC	CASGRLAGVEQYF
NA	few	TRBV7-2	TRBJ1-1	TGTGCCAGCAGCTTAGGAACAGGATTCCACACTGAAGCTTTCTTT	CASSLGTGFHTEAFF
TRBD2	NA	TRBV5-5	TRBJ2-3	TGTGCCAGCAGCTCAACCGGGACTAGCGGGGGGGCTAGCACAGATACGCAGTATTTT	CASSSTGTSGGASTDTQYF
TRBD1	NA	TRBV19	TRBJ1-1	TGTGCCAGTAGGGTGTACAGGGGGGACACTGAAGCTTTCTTT	CASRVYRGDTEAFF
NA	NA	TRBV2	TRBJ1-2	TGTGCCAGCATCCACGGGGGGGCTTATAACTATGGCTACACCTTC	CASIHGGAYNYGYTF
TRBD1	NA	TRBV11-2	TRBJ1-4	TGTGCCAGCAGCTTGGCGGGGACAGGCCCTGCAAAACTGTTTTTT	CASSLAGTGPAKLFF